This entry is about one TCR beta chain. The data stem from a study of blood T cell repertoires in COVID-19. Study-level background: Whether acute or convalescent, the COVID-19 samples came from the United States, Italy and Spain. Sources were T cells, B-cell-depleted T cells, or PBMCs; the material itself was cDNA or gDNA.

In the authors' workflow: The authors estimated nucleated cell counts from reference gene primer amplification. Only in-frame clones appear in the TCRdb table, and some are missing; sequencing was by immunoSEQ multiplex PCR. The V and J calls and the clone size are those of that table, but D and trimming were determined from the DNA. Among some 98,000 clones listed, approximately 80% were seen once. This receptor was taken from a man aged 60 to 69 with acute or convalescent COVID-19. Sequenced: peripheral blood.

The CDR3 region has the DNA TGTGCCAGCAGCCAAGCGGGGGTTGGGACTTCATACGAGCAGTACTTC. It is translated as CASSQAGVGTSYEQYF. The rearrangement uses TRBV3-1 (or the pseudogene TRBV3-2) and TRBJ2-7, with D perhaps TRBD2 (6 bases). The germline CDR1 and CDR2 sequences are LGHDT and YNNKEL (reference sequence). The V and J ends lost 1 base and 4 bases respectively, with 17 bases between them. This CDR3 is 16 amino acids long.